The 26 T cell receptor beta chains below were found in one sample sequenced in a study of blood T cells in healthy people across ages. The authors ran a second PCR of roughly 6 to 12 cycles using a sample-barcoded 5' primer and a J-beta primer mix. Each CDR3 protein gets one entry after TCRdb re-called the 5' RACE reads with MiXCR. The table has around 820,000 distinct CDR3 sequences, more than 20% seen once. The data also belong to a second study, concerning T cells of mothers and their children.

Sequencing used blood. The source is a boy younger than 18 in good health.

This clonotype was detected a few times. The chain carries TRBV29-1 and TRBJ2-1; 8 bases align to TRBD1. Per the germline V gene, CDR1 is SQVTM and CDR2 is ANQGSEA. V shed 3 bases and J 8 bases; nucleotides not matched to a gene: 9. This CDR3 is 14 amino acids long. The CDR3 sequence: CSVESGTGLDEQFF. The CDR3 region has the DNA TGCAGCGTTGAGTCGGGGACAGGTTTGGATGAGCAGTTCTTC.

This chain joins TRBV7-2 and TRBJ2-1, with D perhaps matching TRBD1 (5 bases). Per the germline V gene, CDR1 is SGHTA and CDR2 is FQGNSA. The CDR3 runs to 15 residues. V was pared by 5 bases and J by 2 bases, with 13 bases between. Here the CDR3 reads CASSRFRVPYNEQFF. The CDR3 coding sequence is TGTGCCAGCAGCCGTTTCAGGGTCCCCTACAATGAGCAGTTCTTC. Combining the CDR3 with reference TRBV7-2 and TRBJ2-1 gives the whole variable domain GAGVSQSPSNKVTEKGKDVELRCDPISGHTALYWYRQSLGQGLEFLIYFQGNSAPDKSGLPSDRFSAERTGGSVSTLTIQRTQQEDSAVYLCASSRFRVPYNEQFFGPGTRLTVL.

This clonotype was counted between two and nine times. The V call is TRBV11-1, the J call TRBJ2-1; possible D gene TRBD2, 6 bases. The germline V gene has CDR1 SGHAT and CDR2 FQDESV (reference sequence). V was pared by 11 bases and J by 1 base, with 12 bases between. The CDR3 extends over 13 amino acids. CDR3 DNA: TGTGCCTGTGGGGGGAGGTCCTACAATGAGCAGTTCTTC. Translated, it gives CACGGRSYNEQFF.

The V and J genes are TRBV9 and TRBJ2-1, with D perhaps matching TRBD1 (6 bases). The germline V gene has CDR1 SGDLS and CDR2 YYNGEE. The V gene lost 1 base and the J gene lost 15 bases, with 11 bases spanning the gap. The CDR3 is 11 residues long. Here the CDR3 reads CASSVQGRWFF. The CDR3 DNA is TGTGCCAGCAGCGTACAGGGGCGCTGGTTCTTC.

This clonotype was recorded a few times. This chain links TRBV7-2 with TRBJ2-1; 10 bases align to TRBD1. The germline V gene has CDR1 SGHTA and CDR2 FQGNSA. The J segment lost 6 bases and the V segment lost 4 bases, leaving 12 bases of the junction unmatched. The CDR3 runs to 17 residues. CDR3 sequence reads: CASSSFIRQGAGNEQFF. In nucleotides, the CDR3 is TGTGCCAGCAGCTCCTTCATAAGACAGGGGGCGGGCAATGAGCAGTTCTTC.

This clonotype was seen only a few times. The CDR3 coding sequence is TGTGCCAGCAGTCCTAGAACTAGCGGGAGAGATACGCAGTATTTT. This codes for CASSPRTSGRDTQYF. This chain joins TRBV27 and TRBJ2-3; 11 bases map to TRBD2. Germline loops: CDR1 MNHEY, CDR2 SMNVEV (reference sequence). The CDR3 is 15 amino acids. Trimming took 5 bases from V and 5 from J; bases not matched to a gene: 6.

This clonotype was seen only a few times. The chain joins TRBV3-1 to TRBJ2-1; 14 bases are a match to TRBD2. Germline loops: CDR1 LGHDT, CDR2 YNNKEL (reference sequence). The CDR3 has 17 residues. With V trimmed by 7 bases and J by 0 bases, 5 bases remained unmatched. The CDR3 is CASIGGTSGSSYNEQFF. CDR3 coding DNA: TGTGCCAGCATCGGGGGGACTAGCGGGAGCTCCTACAATGAGCAGTTCTTC.

The CDR3 region is CSVPGLVLVGTQYF. As DNA, the CDR3 is TGCAGCGTCCCGGGACTAGTATTAGTCGGGACCCAGTACTTC. The gene calls are TRBV29-1 and TRBJ2-5, with 8 nucleotides matching TRBD2. CDR1 and CDR2 from the germline V gene are SQVTM and ANQGSEA. The CDR3 contains 14 residues. Germline trimming cut 6 bases from V and 7 bases from J; bases unmatched to any gene: 13.

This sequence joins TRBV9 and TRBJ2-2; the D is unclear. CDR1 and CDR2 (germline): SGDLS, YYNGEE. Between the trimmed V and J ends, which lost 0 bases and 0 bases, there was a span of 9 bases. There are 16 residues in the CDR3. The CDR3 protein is CASSVDHGPNTGELFF. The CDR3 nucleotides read TGTGCCAGCAGCGTAGATCATGGGCCGAACACCGGGGAGCTGTTTTTT.

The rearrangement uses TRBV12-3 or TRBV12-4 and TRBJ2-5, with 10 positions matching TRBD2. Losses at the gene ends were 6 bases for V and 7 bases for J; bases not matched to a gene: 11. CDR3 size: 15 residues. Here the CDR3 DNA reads TGTGCCAGCAGCCCCGGAGCGGGGGGGCCTGGGACCCAGTACTTC. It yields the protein CASSPGAGGPGTQYF.

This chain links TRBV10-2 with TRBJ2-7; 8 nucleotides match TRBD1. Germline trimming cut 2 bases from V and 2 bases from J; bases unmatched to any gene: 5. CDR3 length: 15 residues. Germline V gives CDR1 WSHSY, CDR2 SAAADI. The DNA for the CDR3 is TGCGCCAGCAGTGAGCGGACAGGGCGAACCTACGAGCAGTACTTC. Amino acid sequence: CASSERTGRTYEQYF.

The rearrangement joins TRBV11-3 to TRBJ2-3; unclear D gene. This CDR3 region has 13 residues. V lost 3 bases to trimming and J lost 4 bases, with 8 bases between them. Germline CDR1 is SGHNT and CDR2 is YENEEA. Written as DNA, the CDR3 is TGTGCCAGCAGCTTCCGAGTCTCAGATACGCAGTATTTT. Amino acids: CASSFRVSDTQYF.

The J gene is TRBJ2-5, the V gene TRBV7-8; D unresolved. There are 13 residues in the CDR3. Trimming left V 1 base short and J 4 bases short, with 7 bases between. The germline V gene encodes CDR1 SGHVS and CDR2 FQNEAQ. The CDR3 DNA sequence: TGTGCCAGCAGCTTAGTTTTGAGAGAGACCCAGTACTTC. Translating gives CASSLVLRETQYF.

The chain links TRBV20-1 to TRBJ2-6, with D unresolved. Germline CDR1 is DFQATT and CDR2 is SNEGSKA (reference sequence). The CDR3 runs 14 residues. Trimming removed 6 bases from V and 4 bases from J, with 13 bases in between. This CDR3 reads CSAEMSSGANVLTF. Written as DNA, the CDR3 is TGCAGTGCCGAAATGAGTTCCGGGGCCAACGTCCTGACTTTC.

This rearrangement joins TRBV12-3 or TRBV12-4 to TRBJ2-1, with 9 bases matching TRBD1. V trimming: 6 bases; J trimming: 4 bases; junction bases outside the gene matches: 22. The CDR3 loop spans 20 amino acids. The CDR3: CASRGLPRDRAEGPYNEQFF. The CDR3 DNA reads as TGTGCCAGCAGGGGTCTCCCCCGGGACAGGGCCGAGGGCCCATACAATGAGCAGTTCTTC.

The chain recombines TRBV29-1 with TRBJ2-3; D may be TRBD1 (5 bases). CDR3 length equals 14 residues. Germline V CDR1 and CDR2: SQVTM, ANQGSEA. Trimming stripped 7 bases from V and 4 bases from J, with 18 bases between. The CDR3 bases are TGCAGCGCCGATGCAGGGTGGGGCGCAGATACGCAGTATTTT. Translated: CSADAGWGADTQYF.

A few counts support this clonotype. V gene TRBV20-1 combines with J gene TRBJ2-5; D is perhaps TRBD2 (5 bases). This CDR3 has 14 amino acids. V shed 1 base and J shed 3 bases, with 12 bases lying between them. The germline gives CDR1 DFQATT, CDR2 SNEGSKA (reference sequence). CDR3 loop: CSARVGRLKETQYF. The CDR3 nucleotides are TGCAGTGCTAGAGTAGGGAGATTAAAAGAGACCCAGTACTTC.

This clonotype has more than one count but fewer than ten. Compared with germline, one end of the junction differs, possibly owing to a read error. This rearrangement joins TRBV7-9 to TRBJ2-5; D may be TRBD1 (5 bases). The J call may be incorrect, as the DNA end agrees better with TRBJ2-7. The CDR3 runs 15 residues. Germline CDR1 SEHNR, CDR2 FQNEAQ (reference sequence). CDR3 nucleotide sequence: TGTGCCGGCAGCTTATCGCAGGGAACTTTCTACGAGCAGTACTTC. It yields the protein CAGSLSQGTFYEQYF.

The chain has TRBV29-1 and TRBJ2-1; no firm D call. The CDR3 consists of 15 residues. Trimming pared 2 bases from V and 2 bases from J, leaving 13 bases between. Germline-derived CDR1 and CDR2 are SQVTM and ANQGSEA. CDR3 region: CSVETGPGAYNEQFF. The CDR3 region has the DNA TGCAGCGTTGAAACCGGACCAGGAGCCTACAATGAGCAGTTCTTC.

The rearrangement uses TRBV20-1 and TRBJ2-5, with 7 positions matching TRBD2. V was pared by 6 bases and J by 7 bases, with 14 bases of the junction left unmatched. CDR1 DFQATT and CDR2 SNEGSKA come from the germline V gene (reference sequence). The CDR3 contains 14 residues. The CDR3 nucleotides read TGCAGTGCAAGACTAGCCTCGTCGTCAACGACCCAGTACTTC. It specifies CSARLASSSTTQYF.

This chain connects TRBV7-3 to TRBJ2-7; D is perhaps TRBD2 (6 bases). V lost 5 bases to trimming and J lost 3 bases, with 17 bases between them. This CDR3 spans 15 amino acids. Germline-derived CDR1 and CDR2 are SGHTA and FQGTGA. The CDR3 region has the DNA TGTGCCAGCAGCCCAGAGGCGGGATACATCTACGAGCAGTACTTC. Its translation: CASSPEAGYIYEQYF.

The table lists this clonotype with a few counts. Here the CDR3 reads CASSSKGRGGSTDTQYF. CDR3 DNA sequence: TGTGCCAGCAGCTCGAAAGGGCGGGGGGGCAGCACAGATACGCAGTATTTT. V gene TRBV7-3 combines with J gene TRBJ2-3; 9 nucleotides agree with TRBD2. Germline V gives CDR1 SGHTA, CDR2 FQGTGA. Losses at the gene ends were 4 bases for V and 0 bases for J; bases not matched to a gene: 8. The CDR3 is made up of 17 amino acids. The variable domain in full, completed from reference TRBV7-3 and TRBJ2-3, reads GAGVSQTPSNKVTEKGKYVELRCDPISGHTALYWYRQSLGQGPEFLIYFQGTGAADDSGLPNDRFFAVRPEGSVSTLKIQRTERGDSAVYLCASSSKGRGGSTDTQYFGPGTRLTVL.

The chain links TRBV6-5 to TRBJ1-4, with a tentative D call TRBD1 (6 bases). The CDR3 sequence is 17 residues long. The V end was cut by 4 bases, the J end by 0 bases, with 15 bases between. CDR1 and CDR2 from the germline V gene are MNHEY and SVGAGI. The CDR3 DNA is TGTGCCAGCAGTTCTACAGGGAGCCTTGCAACTAATGAAAAACTGTTTTTT. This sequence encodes CASSSTGSLATNEKLFF.

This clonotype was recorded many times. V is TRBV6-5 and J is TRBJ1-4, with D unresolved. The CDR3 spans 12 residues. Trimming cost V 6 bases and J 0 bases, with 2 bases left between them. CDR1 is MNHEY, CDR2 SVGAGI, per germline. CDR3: CASRTTNEKLFF. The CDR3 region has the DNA TGTGCCAGCAGAACAACTAATGAAAAACTGTTTTTT.

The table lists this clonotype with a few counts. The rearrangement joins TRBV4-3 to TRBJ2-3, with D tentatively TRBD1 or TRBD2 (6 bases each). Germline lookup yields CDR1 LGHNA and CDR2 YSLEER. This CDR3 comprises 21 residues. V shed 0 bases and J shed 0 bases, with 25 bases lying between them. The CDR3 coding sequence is TGCGCCAGCAGCCAAGATAAGGTGTCGCTGCGGTTCGGGGGCAGCACAGATACGCAGTATTTT. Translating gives CASSQDKVSLRFGGSTDTQYF.

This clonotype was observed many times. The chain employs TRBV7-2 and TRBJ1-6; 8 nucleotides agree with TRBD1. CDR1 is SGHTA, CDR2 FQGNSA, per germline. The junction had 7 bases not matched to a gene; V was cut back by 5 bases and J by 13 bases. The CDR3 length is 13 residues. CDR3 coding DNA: TGTGCCAGCAGCCCCCCAGGGGGCGGGCCCCTCCACTTT. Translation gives CASSPPGGGPLHF.